Below are 28 T cell receptor beta chains sequenced from a single sample in a study of blood T cell repertoires in COVID-19. Repertoires were generated with immunoSEQ multiplex PCR, while TCRdb's copy carries only in-frame clones and drops some. The profile covers tens of thousands of clones, with 80% to 90% appearing a single time and roughly an eighth taken by the ten largest. Sequences were obtained from peripheral blood. Receptor source: a human donor in a cohort sampled during active COVID-19.

This rearrangement joins TRBV12-3 or TRBV12-4 to TRBJ2-5; D not resolved. There are 12 residues in the CDR3. Between the trimmed V and J ends, which lost 5 bases and 7 bases, there was a span of 11 bases. This CDR3 is CASSPRLGTQYF. CDR3 DNA sequence: TGTGCCAGCAGTCCCCGACTCGGGACCCAGTACTTC.

Only one count was recorded for this clone. Mismatch with germline at one junction end may stem from a read error. The chain carries TRBV27 and TRBJ2-1; weak D call: TRBD2 (7 bases). Germline-derived CDR1 and CDR2 are MNHEY and SMNVEV (reference sequence). There are 12 residues in the CDR3. The chain's CDR3 is CASSFPRGAVVF. The CDR3 DNA follows: TGTGCCAGCAGTTTCCCCCGGGGGGCGGTGGTCTTC.

The CDR3 is CASSPRSDSPLHF. Written as DNA, the CDR3 is TGTGCCAGCAGCCCGAGGAGTGATTCACCCCTCCACTTT. This sequence joins TRBV7-9 and TRBJ1-6; D gene uncertain. The V and J ends lost 5 bases and 8 bases respectively, with 10 bases between them. In germline, CDR1 is SEHNR, CDR2 FQNEAQ (reference sequence). There are 13 residues in the CDR3.

This sequence joins TRBV20-1 and TRBJ2-7, with TRBD2 matching over 7 bases. The J segment lost 2 bases and the V segment lost 3 bases, leaving 13 bases of the junction unmatched. The CDR3 extends over 16 amino acids. From germline, CDR1 is DFQATT and CDR2 SNEGSKA (reference sequence). CDR3 residues: CSASEPPIGGTYEQYF. As DNA, the CDR3 is TGCAGTGCTAGTGAACCTCCTATCGGGGGGACCTACGAGCAGTACTTC.

Only a few counts were recorded for this clone. The rearrangement uses TRBV5-4 and TRBJ2-1; 14 bases line up with TRBD2. CDR1 is SGHNT and CDR2 is YYREEE in the germline V gene (reference sequence). The CDR3 has 18 amino acids. J gave up 0 bases and V 4 bases, and 6 bases lay outside the gene matches. The CDR3 region is CASSPGTSGGLSYNEQFF. CDR3 in DNA: TGTGCCAGCAGCCCAGGGACTAGCGGGGGTCTCTCCTACAATGAGCAGTTCTTC.

The rearrangement links TRBV3-1 (or the pseudogene TRBV3-2) to TRBJ1-1; 9 nucleotides line up with TRBD1. This CDR3 has 15 amino acids. Per the germline V gene, CDR1 is LGHDT and CDR2 is YNNKEL (reference sequence). V lost 4 bases and J lost 4; bases outside the gene matches: 7. The CDR3 DNA is TGTGCCAGCAGCCGCAGGACAGGGGTTGGCACTGAAGCTTTCTTT. Amino acid sequence: CASSRRTGVGTEAFF.

This sequence joins TRBV7-5 and TRBJ1-6; the table's D gene call, TRBD1, was not cross checked with the DNA. TRBV7-5 has pseudogene status. CDR3 length equals 13 residues. CDR3 sequence (DNA): TGTGTCAGAAGCTTCCAGGGGGGTTCACCCCTCCACTTT. As protein: CVRSFQGGSPLHF.

The V and J genes are TRBV7-9 and TRBJ2-4, with TRBD2 matching 8 bases. The germline V gene encodes CDR1 SEHNR and CDR2 FQNEAQ (reference sequence). V lost 6 bases to trimming and J lost 6 bases; unmatched junction nucleotides: 10. This CDR3 has 15 residues. The CDR3 DNA reads as TGTGCCAGCAGTTCCACGGGGGGGCCGAGAAACATTCAGTACTTC. Encoded protein: CASSSTGGPRNIQYF.

This clone was found a few times. The V and J genes are TRBV10-1 and TRBJ2-7; D perhaps matches TRBD1 (6 bases). Trimming removed 9 bases at V and 2 bases at J, with 17 bases between. CDR3 length: 14 amino acids. Per germline, CDR1 WNHNN and CDR2 SYGVQD (reference sequence). CDR3 amino acids: CASASSRGPYEQYF. CDR3 bases: TGCGCCAGTGCCTCGTCCAGGGGCCCCTACGAGCAGTACTTC.

This clone was seen only once. The J gene is TRBJ1-2, the V gene TRBV7-8, with TRBD1 identical over 7 bases. Per germline, CDR1 SGHVS and CDR2 FQNEAQ. V lost 3 bases, J lost 4 bases, and 8 bases stayed unmatched. This CDR3 is 15 amino acids long. The CDR3 bases are TGTGCCAGCAGCTTGGGACAGTCATCCGCCTATGGCTACACCTTC. This gives the protein CASSLGQSSAYGYTF.

This clone appeared once. The chain employs TRBV10-1 and TRBJ2-3; D remains ambiguous. Deletions cut 4 bases from V and 2 bases from J, with 10 bases between. Germline lookup yields CDR1 WNHNN and CDR2 SYGVQD (reference sequence). The CDR3 consists of 14 residues. The CDR3, as DNA: TGCGCCAGCAGTGGGCCTAGATTCACAGATACGCAGTATTTT. It translates to CASSGPRFTDTQYF.

This chain joins TRBV7-9 and TRBJ1-1, with no clear D. Per the germline V gene, CDR1 is SEHNR and CDR2 is FQNEAQ (reference sequence). V dropped 8 bases and J dropped 3 bases, with 13 bases sitting between them. The CDR3 runs 13 residues. CDR3 bases: TGTGCCAGCGGCGAAGAGGGAGACACTGAAGCTTTCTTT. Encoded protein: CASGEEGDTEAFF.

This clone came up once. The same CDR3 can be traced to other DNA sequences in this sample. The CDR3 protein is CASSDGHEKLFF. The CDR3 nucleotides read TGTGCCAGCAGTGATGGACACGAAAAACTGTTTTTT. The chain couples TRBV25-1 to TRBJ1-4, with a possible D match to TRBD1 (5 bases). The CDR3 extends over 12 amino acids. The germline V gene has CDR1 MGHDK and CDR2 SYGVNS. The V end lost 3 bases, the J end lost 8 bases, and 7 bases lay between the germline ends.

This clone was counted a few times. The chain combines TRBV28 with TRBJ2-7; no clear D. The CDR3 extends over 16 amino acids. CDR1 and CDR2 from the germline V gene are MDHEN and SYDVKM. With 6 bases removed from V and 1 base from J, the gap between germline ends came to 19 bases. The CDR3 DNA is TGTGCCAGCAGCCTCCACCTCGGAGAGCTATCCTACGAGCAGTACTTC. Translated: CASSLHLGELSYEQYF.

The chain uses TRBV5-1 and TRBJ1-3; D gene uncertain. The V end was cut by 1 base, the J end by 4 bases, with 9 bases between. Germline V gene sequence: CDR1 SGHRS, CDR2 YFSETQ. The CDR3 length is 14 residues. The CDR3 loop is CASSLSGSGNTIYF. The CDR3 DNA reads as TGCGCCAGCAGCTTGTCCGGGAGCGGAAACACCATATATTTT.

This chain links TRBV19 with TRBJ2-4; 7 nucleotides match TRBD1. The CDR3 loop spans 16 amino acids. The junction had 7 bases not matched to a gene; V was cut back by 3 bases and J by 2 bases. The V gene's germline CDR1 is LNHDA and CDR2 SQIVND (reference sequence). The CDR3 spells CASSIGPQGSKNIQYF. The CDR3, as DNA: TGTGCCAGTAGTATTGGGCCACAGGGGTCCAAAAACATTCAGTACTTC.

V gene TRBV5-4 combines with J gene TRBJ2-7; TRBD1 matches 7 bases. Losses at the gene ends were 5 bases for V and 5 bases for J; bases not matched to a gene: 7. In germline, CDR1 is SGHNT, CDR2 YYREEE (reference sequence). This CDR3 contains 13 residues. The CDR3 sequence: CASSRDRVHEQYF. The CDR3 DNA reads TGTGCCAGCAGTCGTGACAGGGTCCACGAGCAGTACTTC.

The CDR3 bases are TGTGCCAGCAGCCCGCGGGGCAACACCGGGGAGCTGTTTTTT. Encoded protein: CASSPRGNTGELFF. V is TRBV9 and J is TRBJ2-2; D possibly corresponds to TRBD2 (6 bases). Germline V lookup: CDR1 SGDLS, CDR2 YYNGEE. V was trimmed by 4 bases and J by 2 bases, leaving 9 bases between them. The CDR3 has 14 residues.

This rearrangement joins TRBV20-1 to TRBJ2-1; D gene unclear. The CDR3 has 13 amino acids. Trimming left V 3 bases short and J 8 bases short, with 14 bases between. CDR1 is DFQATT and CDR2 is SNEGSKA in the germline V gene (reference sequence). The CDR3 is CSASGSSVYEQFF. In nucleotides, the CDR3 is TGCAGTGCTAGTGGTAGTTCGGTGTATGAGCAGTTCTTC.

The V gene is TRBV5-4, the J gene TRBJ2-7, with TRBD1 identical over 8 bases. The V gene's germline CDR1 is SGHNT and CDR2 YYREEE (reference sequence). This CDR3 region has 16 residues. J gave up 3 bases and V 4 bases, and 12 bases lay outside the gene matches. CDR3: CASSLGGQVSLYEQYF. The CDR3 DNA follows: TGTGCCAGCAGCCTCGGGGGACAGGTCTCTCTCTACGAGCAGTACTTC.

V gene TRBV2 combines with J gene TRBJ2-3, with D possibly matching TRBD1 (6 bases). V lost 7 bases and J lost 0, with 14 bases in between. Germline loops: CDR1 SNHLY, CDR2 FYNNEI. The CDR3 totals 15 residues. CDR3 coding DNA: TGTGCCAGCACACAGGGACAAGCTAGCACAGATACGCAGTATTTT. It specifies CASTQGQASTDTQYF.

The chain combines TRBV21-1 with TRBJ2-1; TRBD2, the D gene given by the table, was not confirmed from the DNA. TRBV21-1 is described as a pseudogene. This CDR3 region has 13 residues. CDR3 coding DNA: TGTGCCAGCAGCCCCGGCCGGAGGAGAGAGCAGTTCTTC. Protein: CASSPGRRREQFF.

The rearrangement joins TRBV27 to TRBJ2-1; tentatively, D is TRBD2 (7 bases). This CDR3 comprises 17 residues. The germline V and J ends were trimmed by 3 bases and 4 bases, with 19 bases remaining between them. Per germline, CDR1 MNHEY and CDR2 SMNVEV (reference sequence). This chain's CDR3 is CASSLSRGANRYNEQFF. In DNA, the CDR3 is TGTGCCAGCAGTTTGAGCCGGGGGGCGAATAGGTACAATGAGCAGTTCTTC.

The V and J genes are TRBV14 and TRBJ1-2, with a tentative D call TRBD1 (6 bases). Germline V lookup: CDR1 SGHDN, CDR2 FVKESK. Between the trimmed V and J ends, which lost 1 base and 6 bases, there was a span of 12 bases. The CDR3 spans 14 residues. The CDR3 DNA sequence: TGTGCCAGCAGCCAAGGGACAGCGAGGAATGGCTACACCTTC. Its protein product is CASSQGTARNGYTF.

The genes are TRBV18 and TRBJ1-1; 7 nucleotides match TRBD1. The germline gives CDR1 KGHSH, CDR2 LQKENI. The CDR3 has 14 residues. Trimming at V came to 2 bases and at J to 6 bases, leaving 6 bases not matched to a gene. The CDR3 protein is CASSPTGARAEAFF. The CDR3 nucleotides are TGTGCCAGCTCACCAACAGGGGCGAGGGCTGAAGCTTTCTTT.

The rearrangement links TRBV18 to TRBJ1-1; D unresolved. V lost 4 bases and J 6 bases, leaving 18 bases between the germline ends. Germline-derived CDR1 and CDR2 are KGHSH and LQKENI. This CDR3 comprises 15 residues. The CDR3 is CASSRSDPRVPEAFF. The DNA of the CDR3 is TGTGCCAGCTCACGCTCAGACCCGCGGGTGCCTGAAGCTTTCTTT.

The genes are TRBV5-1 and TRBJ1-2, with TRBD1 as a possible D gene (6 bases). The CDR3 loop spans 13 amino acids. Trimming took 4 bases from V and 5 from J, leaving 12 bases between them. Germline-derived CDR1 and CDR2 are SGHRS and YFSETQ. The CDR3, as DNA: TGCGCCAGCAGCCCAACCACAGGGTATGGCTACACCTTC. It yields the protein CASSPTTGYGYTF. Full variable domain (remainder filled in from reference TRBV5-1 and TRBJ1-2): KAGVTQTPRYLIKTRGQQVTLSCSPISGHRSVSWYQQTPGQGLQFLFEYFSETQRNKGNFPGRFSGRQFSNSRSEMNVSTLELGDSALYLCASSPTTGYGYTFGSGTRLTVV.

V is TRBV19 and J is TRBJ1-4; 7 nucleotides agree with TRBD1. The CDR3 has 14 amino acids. The trim removed 7 bases at V and 7 bases at J, leaving 9 bases unmatched. Looked up from germline, CDR1 is LNHDA and CDR2 is SQIVND (reference sequence). DNA of the CDR3: TGTGCCAGTACTAAGGGGGCCAGTGGTGAAAAACTGTTTTTT. Its translation: CASTKGASGEKLFF.